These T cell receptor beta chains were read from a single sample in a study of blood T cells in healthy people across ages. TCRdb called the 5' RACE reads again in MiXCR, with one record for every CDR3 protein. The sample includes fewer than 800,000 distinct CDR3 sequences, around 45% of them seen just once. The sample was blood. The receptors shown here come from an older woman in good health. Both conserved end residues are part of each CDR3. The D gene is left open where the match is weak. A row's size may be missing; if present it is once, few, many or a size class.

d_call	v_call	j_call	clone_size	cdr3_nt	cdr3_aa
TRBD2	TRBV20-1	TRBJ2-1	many	TGCAGTGCGCGACTAGCTGAAACTTCCTACAATGAGCAGTTCTTC	CSARLAETSYNEQFF
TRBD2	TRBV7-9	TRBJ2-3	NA	TGTGCCAGCAGCTTAATAGCGGGCCTCACAGATACGCAGTATTTT	CASSLIAGLTDTQYF
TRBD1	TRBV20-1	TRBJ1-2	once	TGCAGTGTTTACAGGGGTAACTATGGCTACACCTTC	CSVYRGNYGYTF
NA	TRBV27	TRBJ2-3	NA	TGTGCCAGCAGTTTATATAGTATTCGGCTAGCACCTAGGCTGGATACGCAGTATTTT	CASSLYSIRLAPRLDTQYF
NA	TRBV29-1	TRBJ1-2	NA	TGCAGCGTTGATCCAGGGATCTATGGCTACACCTTC	CSVDPGIYGYTF
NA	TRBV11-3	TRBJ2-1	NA	TGTGCCAGCAGTCGGACCGGGACTCCACCCTACAATGAGCAGTTCTTC	CASSRTGTPPYNEQFF
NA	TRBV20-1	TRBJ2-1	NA	TGCAGTGCTAGAGAATCAGGGCGTTCCTCCTACAATGAGCAGTTCTTC	CSARESGRSSYNEQFF
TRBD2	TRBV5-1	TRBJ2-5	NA	TGCGCCAGCAGCTTGGAGGCGGGAGGGAACCAAGAGACCCAGTACTTC	CASSLEAGGNQETQYF
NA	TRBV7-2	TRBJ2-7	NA	TGTGCCAGCAGCTTAGTGGGTCCCGAGCAGTACTTC	CASSLVGPEQYF
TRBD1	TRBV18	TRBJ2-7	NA	TGTGCCAGCTCGAAGGGGGCTTCAGAGTACGAGCAGTACTTC	CASSKGASEYEQYF
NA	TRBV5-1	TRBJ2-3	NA	TGCGCCAGCAGCACGGTGCCCCCCACAGATACGCAGTATTTT	CASSTVPPTDTQYF
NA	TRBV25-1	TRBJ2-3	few	TGTGCCAGCAGCCTCCGGGACATTAGCACAGATACGCAGTATTTT	CASSLRDISTDTQYF
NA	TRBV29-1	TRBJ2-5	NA	TGCAGCGTTAGAAGGAGGGGCATAGAGACCCAGTACTTC	CSVRRRGIETQYF
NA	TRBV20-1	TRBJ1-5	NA	TGCAGTTTGGCCCGAGGGGGACAGCCCCAGCATTTT	CSLARGGQPQHF
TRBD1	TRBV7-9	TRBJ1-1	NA	TGTGCCAGCAGCCCAAACCGGGACAGGGGGCGTAGGAGAGAAGCTTTCTTT	CASSPNRDRGRRREAFF
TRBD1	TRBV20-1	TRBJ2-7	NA	TGCAGTGCTAGAGATATGACAGGGTCATACGAGCAGTACTTC	CSARDMTGSYEQYF
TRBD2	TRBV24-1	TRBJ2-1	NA	TGTGCCACCAGTGATGGGGGACTAGCGGGAGCACGCTCCTACAATGAGCAGTTCTTC	CATSDGGLAGARSYNEQFF
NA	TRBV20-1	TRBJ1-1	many	TGCAGTGCTATCCTCCCACGAGGTAACACTGAAGCTTTCTTT	CSAILPRGNTEAFF
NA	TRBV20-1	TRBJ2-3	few	TGCAGTGCTAGACCGTTTCTAGTGGCTACGGATACGCAGTATTTT	CSARPFLVATDTQYF
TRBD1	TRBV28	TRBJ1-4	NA	TGTGCCAGCAGCCCACTCAAACAGGGGATGGATGAAAAACTGTTTTTT	CASSPLKQGMDEKLFF
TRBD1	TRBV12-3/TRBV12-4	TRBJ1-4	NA	TGTGCCAGCAGATCTCCAGGGGGAATTAATGAAAAACTGTTTTTT	CASRSPGGINEKLFF
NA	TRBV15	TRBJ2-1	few	TGTGCCACCAGCAGAGTTCAGAGCTCCTACAATGAGCAGTTCTTC	CATSRVQSSYNEQFF
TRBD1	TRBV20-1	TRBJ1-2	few	TGCAGTGCTAGCCGCGGACAGGGATATGGATATGGCTACACCTTC	CSASRGQGYGYGYTF
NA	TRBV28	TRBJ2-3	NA	TGTGCCAGCGGAGGGCCAGATACGCAGTATTTT	CASGGPDTQYF
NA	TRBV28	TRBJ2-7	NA	TGTGCCAGCAGTCGTGGAATCCCCTCCTACGAGCAGTACTTC	CASSRGIPSYEQYF
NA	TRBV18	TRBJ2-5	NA	TGTGCCAGCTCACCAAAGGAGGGGGAGACCCAGTACTTC	CASSPKEGETQYF
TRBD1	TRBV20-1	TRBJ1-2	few	TGCAGTGCTAGTCCCGGGACAGGGGGAGGAGGCTACACCTTC	CSASPGTGGGGYTF